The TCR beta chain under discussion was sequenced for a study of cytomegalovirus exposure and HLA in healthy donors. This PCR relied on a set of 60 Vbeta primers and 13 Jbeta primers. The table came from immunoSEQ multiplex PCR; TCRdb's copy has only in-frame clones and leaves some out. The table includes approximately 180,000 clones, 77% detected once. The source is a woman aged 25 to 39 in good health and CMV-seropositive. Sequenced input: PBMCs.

The CDR3 is CASSVGRVGQPQHF. The DNA for the CDR3 is TGTGCCAGCAGCGTAGGCAGGGTGGGTCAGCCCCAGCATTTT. J is TRBJ1-5 and V is TRBV9, with D perhaps TRBD1 (5 bases). The V and J ends lost 0 bases and 6 bases respectively, with 10 bases between them. CDR1 and CDR2 (germline): SGDLS, YYNGEE. CDR3 length: 14 amino acids.